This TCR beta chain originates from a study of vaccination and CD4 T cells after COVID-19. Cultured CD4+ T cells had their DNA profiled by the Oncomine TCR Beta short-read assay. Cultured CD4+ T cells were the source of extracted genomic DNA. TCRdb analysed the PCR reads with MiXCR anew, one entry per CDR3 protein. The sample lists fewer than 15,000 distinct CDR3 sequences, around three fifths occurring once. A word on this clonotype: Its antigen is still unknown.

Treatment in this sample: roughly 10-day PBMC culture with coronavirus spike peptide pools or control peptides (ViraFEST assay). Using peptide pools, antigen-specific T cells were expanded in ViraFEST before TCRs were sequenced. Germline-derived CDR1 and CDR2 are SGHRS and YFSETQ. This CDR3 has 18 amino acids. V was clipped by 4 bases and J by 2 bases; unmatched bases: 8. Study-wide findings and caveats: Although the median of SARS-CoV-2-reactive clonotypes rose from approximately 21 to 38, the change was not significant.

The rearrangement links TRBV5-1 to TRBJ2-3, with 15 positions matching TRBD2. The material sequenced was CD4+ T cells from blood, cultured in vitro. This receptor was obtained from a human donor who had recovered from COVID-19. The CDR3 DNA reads TGCGCCAGCAGCGTCGGACTAGCGGGAGGGTCATACACAGATACGCAGTATTTT. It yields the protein CASSVGLAGGSYTDTQYF.